This T cell receptor (beta chain) is from a study of blood T cell repertoires in COVID-19. For the study at large: Samples came from the United States, Italy and Spain, spanning acute and convalescent COVID-19. T cells, B-cell-depleted T cells, or PBMCs supplied cDNA or gDNA.

Assay: immunoSEQ multiplex PCR; the TCRdb copy retains only in-frame clones and omits some. The sample lists hundreds of thousands of clones, 82% occurring once. Germline V gives CDR1 GTSNPN, CDR2 SVGIG (reference sequence). The J segment lost 12 bases and the V segment lost 2 bases, leaving 7 bases of the junction unmatched. The CDR3 has 12 residues. Sequences were obtained from PBMCs or T cells enriched from blood (not recorded which). The rearrangement joins TRBV30 to TRBJ1-3, with TRBD1 matching 7 bases. The receptor's source is a man aged 35-49 years who had been exposed to COVID-19. CDR3 nucleotides: TGTGCCTGGAGTCCCCGGGACAGTAGCATATATTTT. As protein: CAWSPRDSSIYF.